This is a list of T cell receptor beta chains from one sample in a study of blood T cell repertoires in COVID-19. Repertoires were generated with immunoSEQ multiplex PCR, while TCRdb's copy carries only in-frame clones and drops some. The table shows approximately 160,000 clones, with 65% to 85% occurring only once. Sequenced sample: peripheral blood. The receptors stem from a man in his sixties with active or convalescent COVID-19. Both conserved end residues are part of each CDR3. A D gene is named only where the DNA matches it firmly. Clone size is shown for a subset of rows, as once, few, many or a class of expanded clone.

d_call: TRBD2
j_call: TRBJ2-7
clone_size: -
v_call: TRBV18
cdr3_aa: CASSPPSSGGNAYEQYF
cdr3_nt: TGTGCCAGCTCACCACCGTCAAGCGGGGGGAATGCCTACGAGCAGTACTTC

d_call: -
j_call: TRBJ1-4
clone_size: -
v_call: TRBV5-1
cdr3_aa: CASSFGQQPNEKLFF
cdr3_nt: TGCGCCAGCAGCTTCGGACAACAACCTAATGAAAAACTGTTTTTT

d_call: TRBD2
j_call: TRBJ2-7
clone_size: -
v_call: TRBV6-5
cdr3_aa: CASSSLTGGYEQYF
cdr3_nt: TGTGCCAGCAGTTCTCTGACGGGGGGCTACGAGCAGTACTTC

d_call: -
j_call: TRBJ2-5
clone_size: -
v_call: TRBV4-1
cdr3_aa: CASSQGPDYPSYF
cdr3_nt: TGCGCCAGCAGCCAAGGTCCGGACTACCCGTCGTACTTC

d_call: -
j_call: TRBJ1-2
clone_size: -
v_call: TRBV20-1
cdr3_aa: CSARHYGYTF
cdr3_nt: TGCAGTGCTCGTCACTATGGCTACACCTTC

d_call: TRBD1
j_call: TRBJ2-1
clone_size: once
v_call: TRBV6-5
cdr3_aa: CASSLKQGDEQFF
cdr3_nt: TGTGCCAGCAGTCTAAAACAGGGGGATGAGCAGTTCTTC

d_call: -
j_call: TRBJ2-7
clone_size: -
v_call: TRBV7-6
cdr3_aa: CASSLAPGSYEQYF
cdr3_nt: TGTGCCAGCAGCTTAGCGCCAGGCTCCTACGAGCAGTACTTC

d_call: TRBD1
j_call: TRBJ1-2
clone_size: -
v_call: TRBV5-1
cdr3_aa: CASSRGGQETSNYGYTF
cdr3_nt: TGCGCCAGCAGCAGAGGGGGACAGGAGACTTCTAACTATGGCTACACCTTC

d_call: -
j_call: TRBJ2-7
clone_size: -
v_call: TRBV2
cdr3_aa: CASSPSYEQYF
cdr3_nt: TGTGCCAGCAGCCCGTCCTACGAGCAGTACTTC

d_call: TRBD1
j_call: TRBJ1-5
clone_size: -
v_call: TRBV19
cdr3_aa: CASGQGLRPQHF
cdr3_nt: TGTGCCAGCGGACAGGGATTACGGCCCCAGCATTTT

d_call: -
j_call: TRBJ2-2
clone_size: -
v_call: TRBV6-6
cdr3_aa: CASSLYPGAGELFF
cdr3_nt: TGTGCCAGCAGCCTCTATCCCGGGGCCGGGGAGCTGTTTTTT

d_call: -
j_call: TRBJ1-1
clone_size: -
v_call: TRBV27
cdr3_aa: CASGPTVLGRAFF
cdr3_nt: TGTGCCAGCGGCCCGACAGTCCTGGGGCGAGCTTTCTTT

d_call: -
j_call: TRBJ2-3
clone_size: -
v_call: TRBV19
cdr3_aa: CASRDTTSTDTQYF
cdr3_nt: TGTGCCAGCAGGGACACAACTAGCACAGATACGCAGTATTTT

d_call: -
j_call: TRBJ1-6
clone_size: -
v_call: TRBV5-4
cdr3_aa: CASSLEGVGSPLHF
cdr3_nt: TGTGCCAGCAGCTTGGAGGGAGTAGGGTCACCCCTCCACTTT

d_call: -
j_call: TRBJ2-7
clone_size: -
v_call: TRBV19
cdr3_aa: CASSDTLSSYEQYF
cdr3_nt: TGTGCCAGTAGTGATACCCTCAGCTCCTACGAGCAGTACTTC

d_call: TRBD1
j_call: TRBJ2-2
clone_size: -
v_call: TRBV7-8
cdr3_aa: CASSRGTDLRNTGELFF
cdr3_nt: TGTGCCAGCAGCCGAGGGACAGATCTGAGGAACACCGGGGAGCTGTTTTTT

d_call: -
j_call: TRBJ1-2
clone_size: -
v_call: TRBV9
cdr3_aa: CASSPGLGYTF
cdr3_nt: TGTGCCAGCAGCCCTGGACTCGGCTACACCTTC

d_call: TRBD1
j_call: TRBJ2-2
clone_size: -
v_call: TRBV11-1
cdr3_aa: CASMRDRVGGELFF
cdr3_nt: TGTGCCAGCATGAGAGACAGGGTTGGCGGGGAGCTGTTTTTT

d_call: -
j_call: TRBJ2-7
clone_size: -
v_call: TRBV10-3
cdr3_aa: CAITAGNEQYF
cdr3_nt: TGTGCCATCACCGCCGGGAACGAGCAGTACTTC

d_call: TRBD1
j_call: TRBJ1-2
clone_size: -
v_call: TRBV14
cdr3_aa: CASSPPGTANYGYTF
cdr3_nt: TGTGCCAGCAGCCCTCCCGGGACAGCCAACTATGGCTACACCTTC

d_call: -
j_call: TRBJ1-6
clone_size: -
v_call: TRBV6-5
cdr3_aa: CASSPQPGNSPLHF
cdr3_nt: TGTGCCAGCAGTCCACAGCCCGGTAATTCACCCCTCCACTTT

d_call: TRBD1
j_call: TRBJ2-1
clone_size: -
v_call: TRBV5-4
cdr3_aa: CASSPGQENSFF
cdr3_nt: TGTGCCAGCAGCCCGGGACAGGAGAATTCGTTCTTC

d_call: -
j_call: TRBJ2-7
clone_size: -
v_call: TRBV19
cdr3_aa: CASSEGVSYEQYF
cdr3_nt: TGTGCCAGTAGTGAGGGAGTTTCCTACGAGCAGTACTTC

d_call: -
j_call: TRBJ1-4
clone_size: few
v_call: TRBV10-3
cdr3_aa: CAISNNEKLFF
cdr3_nt: TGTGCCATCAGCAATAATGAAAAACTGTTTTTT

d_call: -
j_call: TRBJ1-1
clone_size: -
v_call: TRBV12-5
cdr3_aa: CASGLSEGGTEAFF
cdr3_nt: TGTGCTAGTGGTTTGTCCGAGGGCGGCACTGAAGCTTTCTTT

d_call: -
j_call: TRBJ1-1
clone_size: -
v_call: TRBV18
cdr3_aa: CASSPRGVDTEAFF
cdr3_nt: TGTGCCAGCTCACCTCGCGGGGTGGACACTGAAGCTTTCTTT

d_call: -
j_call: TRBJ1-1
clone_size: -
v_call: TRBV21-1
cdr3_aa: CASTRQGNTEAFF
cdr3_nt: TGTGCCAGCACCAGACAGGGTAACACTGAAGCTTTCTTT

d_call: TRBD2
j_call: TRBJ2-3
clone_size: -
v_call: TRBV27
cdr3_aa: CASRPGTSGTDTQYF
cdr3_nt: TGTGCCAGCAGACCCGGGACTAGCGGAACAGATACGCAGTATTTT

d_call: TRBD1
j_call: TRBJ1-1
clone_size: few
v_call: TRBV27
cdr3_aa: CASSSAGTGELDTEAFF
cdr3_nt: TGTGCCAGCAGTTCCGCCGGGACAGGCGAACTGGACACTGAAGCTTTCTTT

d_call: TRBD2
j_call: TRBJ2-2
clone_size: -
v_call: TRBV10-3
cdr3_aa: CAISEFPLQTSGRRGGELFF
cdr3_nt: TGTGCCATCAGTGAATTCCCGTTGCAGACTAGCGGGAGGAGGGGCGGGGAGCTGTTTTTT

d_call: TRBD2
j_call: TRBJ2-7
clone_size: -
v_call: TRBV5-5
cdr3_aa: CASSPGLAPYEQYF
cdr3_nt: TGTGCCAGCAGCCCCGGACTAGCCCCATACGAGCAGTACTTC

d_call: -
j_call: TRBJ1-4
clone_size: -
v_call: TRBV5-8
cdr3_aa: CASSRGGTMGEKLFF
cdr3_nt: TGTGCCAGCAGCCGGGGGGGGACCATGGGCGAAAAACTGTTTTTT

d_call: TRBD2
j_call: TRBJ2-1
clone_size: once
v_call: TRBV2
cdr3_aa: CASSLVSGGAAGEQFF
cdr3_nt: TGTGCCAGCAGTCTCGTTAGCGGGGGGGCCGCTGGGGAGCAGTTCTTC

d_call: TRBD2
j_call: TRBJ2-3
clone_size: -
v_call: TRBV5-1
cdr3_aa: CASSLGGLAGVSTDTQYF
cdr3_nt: TGCGCCAGCAGCTTGGGGGGACTAGCGGGAGTTAGTACAGATACGCAGTATTTT

d_call: -
j_call: TRBJ1-1
clone_size: -
v_call: TRBV6-1
cdr3_aa: CASSELRKNTEAFF
cdr3_nt: TGTGCCAGCAGTGAATTGAGAAAGAACACTGAAGCTTTCTTT

d_call: TRBD1
j_call: TRBJ2-5
clone_size: -
v_call: TRBV24-1
cdr3_aa: CATSDLSQGVGQETQYF
cdr3_nt: TGTGCCACCAGTGATTTGTCCCAGGGGGTCGGCCAAGAGACCCAGTACTTC